Listed here is a single T cell receptor (beta chain). This record belongs to a study of T cell responses to AZD1222 COVID-19 vaccine. The germline gives CDR1 MDHEN, CDR2 SYDVKM. The CDR3 length is 17 residues. V shed 3 bases and J shed 0 bases, with 15 bases lying between them. Some clones are missing from TCRdb's copy, which holds only in-frame ones; the method was immunoSEQ multiplex PCR. The sample holds about 130,000 clones; 93% are singletons and the top ten take roughly 5.6%. This TCR came from an adult in good health. V is TRBV28 and J is TRBJ1-3, with D maybe TRBD1 (6 bases). The specimen comprised peripheral blood, sampled on day 0 of AZD1222 vaccination. The CDR3 region is CASSFWGDRSSGNTIYF. CDR3 sequence (DNA): TGTGCCAGCAGTTTTTGGGGCGACAGGTCCTCTGGAAACACCATATATTTT.